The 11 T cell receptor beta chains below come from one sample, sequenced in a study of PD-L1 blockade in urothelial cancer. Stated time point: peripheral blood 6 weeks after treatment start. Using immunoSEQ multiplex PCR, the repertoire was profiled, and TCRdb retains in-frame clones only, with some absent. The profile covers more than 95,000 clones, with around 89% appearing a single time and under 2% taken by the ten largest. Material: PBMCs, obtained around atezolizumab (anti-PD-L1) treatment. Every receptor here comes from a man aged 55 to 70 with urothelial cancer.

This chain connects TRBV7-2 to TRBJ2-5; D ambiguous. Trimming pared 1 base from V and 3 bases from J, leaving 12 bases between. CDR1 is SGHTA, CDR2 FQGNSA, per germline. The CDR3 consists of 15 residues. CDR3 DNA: TGTGCCAGCAGCTTAGATGCGGCTACTGAAGAGACCCAGTACTTC. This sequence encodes CASSLDAATEETQYF.

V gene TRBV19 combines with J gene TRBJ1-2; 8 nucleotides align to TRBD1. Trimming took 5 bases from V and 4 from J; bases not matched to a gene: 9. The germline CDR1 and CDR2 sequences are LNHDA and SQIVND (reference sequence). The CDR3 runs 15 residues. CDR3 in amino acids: CASSPGTGLRYGYTF. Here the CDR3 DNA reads TGTGCCAGTAGTCCCGGGACAGGACTTCGCTATGGCTACACCTTC.

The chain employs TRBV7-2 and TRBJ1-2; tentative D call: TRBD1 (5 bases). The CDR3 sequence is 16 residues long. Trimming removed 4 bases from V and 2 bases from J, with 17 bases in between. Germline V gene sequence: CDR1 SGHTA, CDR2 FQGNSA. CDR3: CASSSYGAGGNYGYTF. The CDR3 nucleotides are TGTGCCAGCAGCTCTTATGGGGCCGGGGGGAACTATGGCTACACCTTC.

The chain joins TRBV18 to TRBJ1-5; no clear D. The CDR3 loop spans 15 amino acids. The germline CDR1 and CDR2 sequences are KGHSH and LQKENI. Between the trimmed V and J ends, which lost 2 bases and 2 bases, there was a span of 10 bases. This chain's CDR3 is CASSPEGGGNQPQHF. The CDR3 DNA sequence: TGTGCCAGCTCACCAGAGGGTGGAGGCAATCAGCCCCAGCATTTT.

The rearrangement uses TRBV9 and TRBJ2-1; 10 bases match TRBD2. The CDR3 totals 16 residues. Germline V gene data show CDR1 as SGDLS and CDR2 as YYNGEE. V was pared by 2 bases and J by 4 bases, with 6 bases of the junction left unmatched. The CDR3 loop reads CASSVLLAGAYNEQFF. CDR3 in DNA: TGTGCCAGCAGCGTTCTGCTAGCGGGGGCTTACAATGAGCAGTTCTTC.

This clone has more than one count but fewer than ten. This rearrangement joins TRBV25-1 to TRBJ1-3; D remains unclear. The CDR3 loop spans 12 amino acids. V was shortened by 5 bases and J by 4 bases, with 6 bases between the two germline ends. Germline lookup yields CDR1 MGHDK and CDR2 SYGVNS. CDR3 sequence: CASSSEGNTIYF. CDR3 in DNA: TGTGCCAGCAGTAGCGAAGGAAACACCATATATTTT.

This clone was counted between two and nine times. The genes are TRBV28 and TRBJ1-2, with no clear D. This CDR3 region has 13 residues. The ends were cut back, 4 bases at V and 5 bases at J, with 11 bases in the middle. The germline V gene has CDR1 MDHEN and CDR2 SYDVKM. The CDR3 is CASSSGDKYGYTF. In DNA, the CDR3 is TGTGCCAGCAGTTCCGGGGATAAGTATGGCTACACCTTC.

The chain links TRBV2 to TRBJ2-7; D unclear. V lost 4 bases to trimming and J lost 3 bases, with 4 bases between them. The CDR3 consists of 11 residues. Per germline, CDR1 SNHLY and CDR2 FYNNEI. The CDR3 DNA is TGTGCCAGCAGTGTGAGCTACGAGCAGTACTTC. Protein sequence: CASSVSYEQYF.

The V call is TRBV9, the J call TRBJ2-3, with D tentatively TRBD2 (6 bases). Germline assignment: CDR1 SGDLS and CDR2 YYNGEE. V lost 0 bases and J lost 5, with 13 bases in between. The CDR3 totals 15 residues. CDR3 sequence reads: CASSVDGRGGDTQYF. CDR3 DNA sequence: TGTGCCAGCAGCGTAGACGGGAGAGGAGGAGATACGCAGTATTTT.

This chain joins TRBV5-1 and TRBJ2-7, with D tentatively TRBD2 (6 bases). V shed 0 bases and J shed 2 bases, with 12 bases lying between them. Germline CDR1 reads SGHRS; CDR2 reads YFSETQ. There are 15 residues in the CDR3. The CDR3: CASSLAAGRTYEQYF. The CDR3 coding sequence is TGCGCCAGCAGCTTGGCGGCGGGGCGGACCTACGAGCAGTACTTC. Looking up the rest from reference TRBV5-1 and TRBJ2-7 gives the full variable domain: KAGVTQTPRYLIKTRGQQVTLSCSPISGHRSVSWYQQTPGQGLQFLFEYFSETQRNKGNFPGRFSGRQFSNSRSEMNVSTLELGDSALYLCASSLAAGRTYEQYFGPGTRLTVT.

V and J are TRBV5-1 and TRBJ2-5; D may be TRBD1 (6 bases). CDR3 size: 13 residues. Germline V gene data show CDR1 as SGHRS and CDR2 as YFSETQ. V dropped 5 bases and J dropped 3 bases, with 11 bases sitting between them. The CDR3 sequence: CASRTGQKETQYF. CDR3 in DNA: TGCGCCAGCAGAACTGGACAGAAAGAGACCCAGTACTTC.